The sequence of this TCR beta chain was determined in a study of molecular identifiers for immune sequencing clone quantification. The authors gated naive CD8 T cells as CD8+CD4-CCR7+CD45RA+ for sorting. The sample holds a few counts of this clonotype. V shed 0 bases and J shed 1 base, with 25 bases lying between them. CDR3 size: 20 residues. In germline, CDR1 is MNHEY, CDR2 SVGAGI. TCRdb fed the PCR reads into MiXCR, producing one record per CDR3 protein. This sample has 300,000 to 400,000 distinct CDR3 sequences; roughly a quarter occur once, and the top ten carry 0.74%. V gene TRBV6-5 combines with J gene TRBJ2-7; D unclear. This TCR was recovered from a human donor in good health. Some libraries in this study had Jurkat cell RNA spiked in. The sequencing input was naive CD8+ T cells from blood, with Jurkat cell RNA spiked in. Subset noted: FACS-sorted CD8+CD4-CCR7+CD45RA+ naive T cells. In DNA, the CDR3 is TGTGCCAGCAGTTACTCGACTCCGACGCCGGATACAAGCCCTTCCTACGAGCAGTACTTC. Amino acids: CASSYSTPTPDTSPSYEQYF.